Following are 3 T cell receptor beta chains from one sample sequenced in a study of blood T cell repertoires in COVID-19. Measured with immunoSEQ multiplex PCR; TCRdb has only the in-frame clones, and not every one. The sample lists approximately 170,000 clones, under 95% occurring once. Sequenced material: peripheral blood. These TCRs come from a man younger than 35 with COVID-19, enrolled during active disease.

The V gene is TRBV5-6, the J gene TRBJ2-2; D is ambiguous. CDR1 is SGHDT and CDR2 is YYEEEE in the germline V gene. This CDR3 comprises 16 residues. The V end was cut by 4 bases, the J end by 0 bases, with 13 bases between. The CDR3 loop is CASSLLSNANTGELFF. The CDR3 nucleotides read TGTGCCAGCAGCCTTCTCTCTAACGCGAACACCGGGGAGCTGTTTTTT.

The chain is built from TRBV7-8 and TRBJ1-2; D is undetermined. Germline V gene lookup returns CDR1 SGHVS and CDR2 FQNEAQ. V was shortened by 0 bases and J by 7 bases, with 6 bases between the two germline ends. This CDR3 comprises 12 residues. The CDR3 nucleotides read TGTGCCAGCAGCTTAGCGGGAGCTGGCTACACCTTC. This encodes CASSLAGAGYTF.

CDR3 DNA: TGTGCCAGCAGTAAGCCGGACACTAGCAATCAGCCCCAGCATTTT. Amino acids: CASSKPDTSNQPQHF. The chain is built from TRBV6-2 or TRBV6-3 and TRBJ1-5, with D maybe TRBD1 (5 bases). V shed 5 bases and J shed 0 bases, with 11 bases lying between them. CDR1 and CDR2 (germline): MNHEY, SVGEGT. This CDR3 contains 15 residues.